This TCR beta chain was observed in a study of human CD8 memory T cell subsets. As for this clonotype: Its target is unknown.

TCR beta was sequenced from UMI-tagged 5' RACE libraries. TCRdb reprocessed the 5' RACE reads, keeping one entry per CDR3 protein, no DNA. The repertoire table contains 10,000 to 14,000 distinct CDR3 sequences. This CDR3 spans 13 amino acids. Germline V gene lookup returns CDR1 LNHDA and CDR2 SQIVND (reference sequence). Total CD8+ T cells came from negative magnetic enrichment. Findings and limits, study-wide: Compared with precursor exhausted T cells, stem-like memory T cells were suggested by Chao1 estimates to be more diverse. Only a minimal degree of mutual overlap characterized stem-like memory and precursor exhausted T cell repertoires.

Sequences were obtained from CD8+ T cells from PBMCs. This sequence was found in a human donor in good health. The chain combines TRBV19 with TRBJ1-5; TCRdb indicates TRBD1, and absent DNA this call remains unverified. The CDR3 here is CASSSRSNQPQHF.